Shown below are 27 T cell receptor beta chains from a single sample sequenced in a study of human T cells and chemical hapten exposure. TCRdb reprocessed the RACE reads via MiXCR and lists one record per CDR3 protein. The table includes about 160,000 distinct CDR3 sequences, 25% to 30% detected once. Regarding time point: patch test 3, about 24 weeks after DPC sensitization. Treatment of the sample: therapeutic diphenylcyclopropenone sensitization with weekly scalp DPC. The sample here was whole blood, taken in connection with sensitization to the hapten diphenylcyclopropenone (DPC). The receptors stem from a woman between 18 and 30 years old with alopecia areata. Some clones in this sample may be carry-over from other donors' samples.

This clonotype appeared many times. One end of the junction varies from germline; a read error may be responsible. CDR3 region: CAISEGTLRSF. Here the CDR3 DNA reads TGTGCCATCAGCGAAGGGACCCTTCGATCTTTC. The V gene is TRBV10-3, the J gene TRBJ1-2; a weak D match, TRBD1 (5 bases). CDR3 size: 11 residues. The germline V gene encodes CDR1 ENHRY and CDR2 SYGVKD.

V usage is TRBV7-9 and J usage is TRBJ1-4, with 11 bases matching TRBD1. J lost 8 bases, V lost 5 bases, and 7 bases had no gene match. CDR3 length equals 15 residues. From germline, CDR1 is SEHNR and CDR2 FQNEAQ (reference sequence). CDR3 residues: CASSGRTGGGEKLFF. CDR3 coding DNA: TGTGCCAGCAGCGGAAGGACAGGGGGCGGAGAAAAACTGTTTTTT.

The chain uses TRBV11-1 and TRBJ2-5; possibly TRBD1 for D (6 bases). V was cut by 5 bases and J by 2 bases, with 18 bases left in between. Germline lookup yields CDR1 SGHAT and CDR2 FQDESV (reference sequence). This CDR3 spans 16 amino acids. CDR3 coding DNA: TGTGCCAGCAGCGAACTTACCCGGACAGAACAAGAGACCCAGTACTTC. It yields the protein CASSELTRTEQETQYF.

There are many counts of this clonotype. The rearrangement joins TRBV7-9 to TRBJ2-3, with TRBD1 as a possible D gene (6 bases). Between the trimmed V and J ends, which lost 3 bases and 4 bases, there was a span of 11 bases. This CDR3 region has 14 residues. Germline V lookup: CDR1 SEHNR, CDR2 FQNEAQ (reference sequence). The CDR3 region has the DNA TGTGCCAGCAGCTTCACAGGACAGTCAGATACGCAGTATTTT. This codes for CASSFTGQSDTQYF.

The J gene is TRBJ1-5, the V gene TRBV2; D gene unclear. Trimming took 3 bases from V and 4 from J, leaving 7 bases between them. Looked up from germline, CDR1 is SNHLY and CDR2 is FYNNEI. The CDR3 extends over 13 amino acids. The CDR3 loop reads CASSEFRNQPQHF. The CDR3 DNA reads as TGTGCCAGCAGTGAGTTCAGAAATCAGCCCCAGCATTTT.

This chain joins TRBV29-1 and TRBJ2-2; D may be TRBD2 (5 bases). The CDR3 runs 13 residues. V was trimmed by 7 bases and J by 5 bases, leaving 14 bases between them. Germline CDR1 is SQVTM and CDR2 is ANQGSEA. CDR3 in amino acids: CSARTLRTGELFF. The CDR3 DNA reads TGCAGCGCTCGGACTCTGAGGACCGGGGAGCTGTTTTTT.

This clonotype was seen more than once but under ten times. The junction shows a germline mismatch at one end, possibly a read error. The chain carries TRBV29-1 and TRBJ2-2; weak D call: TRBD1 (6 bases). From germline, CDR1 is SQVTM and CDR2 ANQGSEA. This CDR3 has 13 residues. For the CDR3, the DNA is TGTTCCCATGGGGGCTTAAGGACCGGGGAGCTGTTTTTT. Its protein is CSHGGLRTGELFF.

V is TRBV9 and J is TRBJ2-7, with D possibly TRBD2 on 6 matching bases. The V end lost 4 bases, the J end lost 0 bases, and 17 bases lay between the germline ends. This CDR3 has 16 residues. Germline V gene sequence: CDR1 SGDLS, CDR2 YYNGEE. The CDR3 region has the DNA TGTGCCAGCAGCCCCCCCGGGGGATCCTCCTCCTACGAGCAGTACTTC. This translates into CASSPPGGSSSYEQYF.

The rearrangement uses TRBV19 and TRBJ2-7; 13 nucleotides match TRBD2. The CDR3 contains 15 residues. The V gene's germline CDR1 is LNHDA and CDR2 SQIVND (reference sequence). The trim removed 8 bases at V and 5 bases at J, leaving 9 bases unmatched. The CDR3 here is CASQLAGGPLDEQYF. The CDR3 region has the DNA TGTGCCAGTCAACTAGCGGGAGGGCCTTTAGACGAGCAGTACTTC.

Ten or more counts support this clonotype. The chain carries TRBV20-1 and TRBJ1-5; D unresolved. Germline CDR1 is DFQATT and CDR2 is SNEGSKA (reference sequence). Deletions cut 1 base from V and 0 bases from J, with 10 bases between. The CDR3 contains 15 residues. The CDR3 reads CSARVGLYSNQPQHF. CDR3 sequence (DNA): TGCAGTGCTAGAGTTGGCCTATATAGCAATCAGCCCCAGCATTTT.

This clonotype was picked up many times. The chain couples TRBV27 to TRBJ2-3; 13 bases agree with TRBD2. The V segment lost 4 bases and the J segment 3 bases; nucleotides outside the gene matches: 7. The germline V gene has CDR1 MNHEY and CDR2 SMNVEV (reference sequence). The CDR3 has 17 residues. The CDR3 region is CASSSLGLAGETDTQYF. The CDR3 DNA reads TGTGCCAGCAGTTCCCTAGGACTAGCGGGGGAGACAGATACGCAGTATTTT.

The V call is TRBV20-1, the J call TRBJ2-5, with 8 bases lining up with TRBD1. CDR3 length: 13 residues. Germline trimming cut 4 bases from V and 6 bases from J; bases unmatched to any gene: 7. Germline V CDR1 and CDR2: DFQATT, SNEGSKA (reference sequence). CDR3 protein: CSAIRQGQKTQYF. The CDR3 DNA reads as TGCAGTGCTATAAGACAGGGGCAGAAGACCCAGTACTTC.

The CDR3: CASSLVFDRSYEQYF. CDR3 DNA: TGTGCCAGCAGCTTAGTTTTCGACAGATCCTACGAGCAGTACTTC. This chain uses TRBV11-1 with TRBJ2-7, with D tentatively TRBD1 (5 bases). Germline lookup yields CDR1 SGHAT and CDR2 FQDESV (reference sequence). This CDR3 region has 15 residues. V was clipped by 1 base and J by 1 base, with 11 bases between them.

The J gene is TRBJ2-1, the V gene TRBV6-2 or TRBV6-3; D is possibly TRBD2 (7 bases). Germline values: CDR1 MNHEY, CDR2 SVGEGT. V was cut by 6 bases and J by 14 bases, with 26 bases left in between. This CDR3 region has 15 residues. The CDR3 region is CASSPRGRAGSTEFF. CDR3 nucleotide sequence: TGTGCCAGCAGCCCAAGGGGGAGGGCAGGGAGTACGGAGTTCTTC.

This clonotype was seen a few times. J is TRBJ1-5 and V is TRBV28; possible D gene TRBD1, 6 bases. V was shortened by 3 bases and J by 7 bases, with 16 bases between the two germline ends. CDR1 MDHEN and CDR2 SYDVKM come from the germline V gene. This CDR3 has 15 residues. In nucleotides, the CDR3 is TGTGCCAGCAGTTTTGTGGGCGGGGGCAGGCAGCCCCAGCATTTT. It codes for CASSFVGGGRQPQHF.

The chain recombines TRBV5-1 with TRBJ2-2; 8 nucleotides align to TRBD2. V gave up 4 bases and J gave up 5 bases; unmatched junction bases: 16. The CDR3 extends over 18 amino acids. Germline CDR1 SGHRS, CDR2 YFSETQ. This CDR3 reads CASSGTGRALARTGELFF. The CDR3 nucleotides are TGCGCCAGCAGCGGTACCGGGAGGGCCCTCGCGAGAACCGGGGAGCTGTTTTTT.

This clonotype was found a few times. The rearrangement joins TRBV12-3 or TRBV12-4 to TRBJ2-2; no definite D call. The V gene lost 4 bases and the J gene lost 9 bases, with 12 bases spanning the gap. The CDR3 is 13 amino acids. This CDR3 is CASSSPHSWELFF. The CDR3 region has the DNA TGTGCCAGCAGTTCCCCCCATAGCTGGGAGCTGTTTTTT.

This clonotype appeared a few times. The chain carries TRBV6-2 or TRBV6-3 and TRBJ2-5, with TRBD1 as a possible D gene (5 bases). Germline loops: CDR1 MNHEY, CDR2 SVGEGT. CDR3 length: 13 amino acids. V was trimmed by 7 bases and J by 7 bases, leaving 16 bases between them. CDR3 residues: CASTKGQLGTQYF. CDR3 DNA sequence: TGTGCCAGCACCAAAGGACAACTTGGGACCCAGTACTTC.

This clonotype occurred many times. This chain joins TRBV20-1 and TRBJ2-7, with a possible D match to TRBD1 (6 bases). Trimming stripped 0 bases from V and 6 bases from J, with 18 bases between. In germline, CDR1 is DFQATT, CDR2 SNEGSKA (reference sequence). This CDR3 is built from 15 residues. The CDR3 protein is CSARDPTGPISEQYF. The CDR3 nucleotides read TGCAGTGCTAGAGACCCGACAGGCCCCATTTCCGAGCAGTACTTC.

The genes are TRBV20-1 and TRBJ1-6, with D perhaps matching TRBD1 (6 bases). Per the germline V gene, CDR1 is DFQATT and CDR2 is SNEGSKA (reference sequence). V shed 1 base and J shed 0 bases, with 13 bases lying between them. This CDR3 is built from 17 residues. The CDR3 reads CSARASSTGSYNSPLHF. The CDR3 DNA is TGCAGTGCTAGAGCCTCCTCGACAGGCTCCTATAATTCACCCCTCCACTTT.

This chain connects TRBV4-2 to TRBJ1-6; possibly TRBD1 for D (6 bases). The length of the CDR3 is 17 residues. Trimming pared 2 bases from V and 6 bases from J, leaving 17 bases between. Germline CDR1 and CDR2: LGHNA and YNFKEQ. The CDR3, as DNA: TGTGCCAGCAGCCAAAGGACCGTGGACAGCTTTAATTCACCCCTCCACTTT. This translates into CASSQRTVDSFNSPLHF.

Written as DNA, the CDR3 is TGTGCCAGCAGCTTGGGAGCTAATAATTCACCCCTCCACTTT. Protein product: CASSLGANNSPLHF. The chain recombines TRBV11-2 with TRBJ1-6; D not resolved. The CDR3 is 14 residues long. The V gene lost 3 bases and the J gene lost 5 bases, with 8 bases spanning the gap. The V gene's germline CDR1 is SGHAT and CDR2 FQNNGV.

The chain recombines TRBV7-2 with TRBJ2-5; 12 nucleotides line up with TRBD2. The CDR3 loop spans 16 amino acids. The germline V gene has CDR1 SGHTA and CDR2 FQGNSA. J lost 7 bases, V lost 6 bases, and 12 bases had no gene match. CDR3 bases: TGTGCCAGCAGGCTAACTAGCGGGGGGCGTTGGGGGACCCAGTACTTC. Its translation is CASRLTSGGRWGTQYF.

The V call is TRBV7-9, the J call TRBJ1-2, with 9 bases fitting TRBD1. From germline, CDR1 is SEHNR and CDR2 FQNEAQ (reference sequence). V lost 5 bases, J lost 4 bases, and 5 bases stayed unmatched. CDR3 length equals 14 residues. In DNA, the CDR3 is TGTGCCAGCAGCATGGGACAGGGAGGCTATGGCTACACCTTC. It encodes CASSMGQGGYGYTF.

This chain uses TRBV2 with TRBJ1-4, with unresolved D. Trimming removed 10 bases at V and 8 bases at J, with 14 bases between. Per the germline V gene, CDR1 is SNHLY and CDR2 is FYNNEI. The length of the CDR3 is 12 residues. The CDR3 is CATKDLNEKLFF. The CDR3 nucleotides read TGTGCCACCAAAGACCTTAACGAAAAACTGTTTTTT.

This rearrangement joins TRBV24-1 to TRBJ2-1; no reliable D call. The CDR3 loop spans 15 amino acids. Trimming removed 6 bases at V and 7 bases at J, with 18 bases between. Germline V gene data show CDR1 as KGHDR and CDR2 as SFDVKD. The CDR3 here is CATSKDPTARNEQFF. DNA of the CDR3: TGTGCCACCAGTAAAGACCCCACCGCGAGGAATGAGCAGTTCTTC.

The V gene is TRBV30, the J gene TRBJ2-7, with a weak D call TRBD1 (6 bases). The CDR3 has 15 amino acids. V was clipped by 0 bases and J by 6 bases, with 18 bases between them. CDR1 and CDR2 from the germline V gene are GTSNPN and SVGIG (reference sequence). CDR3 coding DNA: TGTGCCTGGAGTGTACCGAGACAGGTAGGAAGCGAGCAGTACTTC. Encoded protein: CAWSVPRQVGSEQYF.